These T cell receptor beta chains were read from a single sample in a study of T cells after yellow fever vaccination. Via MiXCR, TCRdb re-called the 5' RACE reads, giving one row per CDR3 protein. Seen here are under 550,000 distinct CDR3 sequences, around a fifth observed once, and the top ten hold around 17%. Sequencing used PBMCs, obtained less than 25 days after the first yellow fever vaccination. The source is a man between 18 and 29 years old who received the YFV17D yellow fever vaccine. Each CDR3 is given with its conserved first and last residue. The D gene is left open where the match is weak. A row's size may be missing; if present it is once, few, many or a size class.

>NA|TRBJ1-2|few|TRBV9
TGTGCCAGCAGCGTAGCAGGGGACTATGGCTACACCTTC
CASSVAGDYGYTF
>TRBD2|TRBJ2-3|few|TRBV5-1
TGCGCCAGCAGCTTGGGGAGCGGGGGTTTAGCTGATACGCAGTATTTT
CASSLGSGGLADTQYF
>NA|TRBJ2-1|NA|TRBV5-4
TGTGCCAGCAGAGGGCAGATCCTAGAGAATGAGCAGTTCTTC
CASRGQILENEQFF
>NA|TRBJ2-4|few|TRBV5-1
TGCGCCAGCAGCTTGGGAATCTCTGGGAACATTCAGTACTTC
CASSLGISGNIQYF
>TRBD1|TRBJ1-2|NA|TRBV7-4
TGTGCCAGCAGCTCCCGACAGGGCCCCCACTATGGCTACACCTTC
CASSSRQGPHYGYTF
>NA|TRBJ1-2|few|TRBV29-1
TGCAGCGTTTCTACTAATGACAATCCGGACGGCTACACCTTC
CSVSTNDNPDGYTF
>NA|TRBJ2-6|few|TRBV7-3
TGTGCCAGCAGCTTGTCCCGCTCTGGGGCCAACGTCCTGACTTTC
CASSLSRSGANVLTF
>TRBD1|TRBJ2-2|NA|TRBV4-3
TGCGCCAGCAGCCAAGGAGACAGGGCGACCGGGGAGCTGTTTTTT
CASSQGDRATGELFF
>TRBD1|TRBJ2-3|NA|TRBV5-4
TGTGCCAGCAGCTTGGTGGGGACAGGGTGGACAGATACGCAGTATTTT
CASSLVGTGWTDTQYF
>NA|TRBJ2-2|NA|TRBV12-3/TRBV12-4
TGTGCCAGCAGTTTAAATCGGGCCGGGGAGCTGTTTTTT
CASSLNRAGELFF
>TRBD1|TRBJ2-7|many|TRBV7-6
TGTGCCAGCAGCTTCGGACAGGCCTACGAGCAGTACTTC
CASSFGQAYEQYF
>NA|TRBJ1-2|NA|TRBV20-1
TGCAGTGCTCAAGGGATCGAGGACTATGGCTACACCTTC
CSAQGIEDYGYTF
>NA|TRBJ2-1|few|TRBV7-8
TGTGCCAGCAGCTCATCCCGGGGGAGGTACAATGAGCAGTTCTTC
CASSSSRGRYNEQFF
>TRBD1|TRBJ2-7|NA|TRBV7-9
TGTGCCAGCAGCCGGACAGGGGGTAACGAGCAGTACTTC
CASSRTGGNEQYF
>NA|TRBJ2-7|NA|TRBV7-2
TGTGCCAGCAGCAACCGACAGACCTACGAGCAGTACTTC
CASSNRQTYEQYF
>NA|TRBJ1-2|NA|TRBV12-3/TRBV12-4
TGTGCCAGCAGTTTCAGGGAGGGAGACGGCTACACCTTC
CASSFREGDGYTF
>NA|TRBJ1-2|few|TRBV4-3
TGCGCCAGCAGCCAAGAACGCACCATACTCTATGGCTACACCTTC
CASSQERTILYGYTF
>TRBD1|TRBJ2-7|many|TRBV3-1
TGTGCCAGCAGCCACGATACAGGGGGCTACGAGCAGTACTTC
CASSHDTGGYEQYF
>NA|TRBJ2-3|few|TRBV7-2
TGTGCCAGCAGCTTATACGCGGGGAGGGGGGATACGCAGTATTTT
CASSLYAGRGDTQYF
>NA|TRBJ2-3|NA|TRBV4-1
TGCGCCAGCAGCTTCCACGGGTTAGCCACAGATACGCCGTATTTT
CASSFHGLATDTPYF
>NA|TRBJ2-1|NA|TRBV7-2
TGTGCCAGCAGCTTAGAGGGGGGTTGGTATGAGCAGTTCTTC
CASSLEGGWYEQFF
>NA|TRBJ2-5|NA|TRBV7-9
TGTGCCAGCAGCTTAGTCTACGGGTACCAAGAGACCCAGTACTTC
CASSLVYGYQETQYF
>NA|TRBJ2-7|many|TRBV7-9
TGTGCCAGCAGCTTGGGGGTATTGGACGAGCAGTACTTC
CASSLGVLDEQYF
>NA|TRBJ1-5|NA|TRBV12-3/TRBV12-4
TGTGCCAGCAAGGCCTTCAATCAGCCCCAGCATTTT
CASKAFNQPQHF
>NA|TRBJ2-7|NA|TRBV4-3
TGCGCCAGCAGCCACCAGACAGCAGACGAGCAGTACTTC
CASSHQTADEQYF
>NA|TRBJ1-2|NA|TRBV9
TGTGCCAGCAGCGTAGATTCGGCTTCTCCCCTTGGCTACACCTTC
CASSVDSASPLGYTF
>NA|TRBJ1-1|few|TRBV6-6
TGTGCCAGCAGTTACTCGTTGACTGAAGCTTTCTTT
CASSYSLTEAFF
>NA|TRBJ2-1|NA|TRBV5-1
TGCGCCAGCAGCTTGGCGGCAGGGGCCGCGGGTGAGCAGTTCTTC
CASSLAAGAAGEQFF
>TRBD1|TRBJ2-5|few|TRBV7-9
TGTGCCAGCAGGCCGGGACAGGGGGCGGGAAAGGAGACCCAGTACTTC
CASRPGQGAGKETQYF
>TRBD1|TRBJ1-1|few|TRBV5-1
TGCGCCAGCAGCTTGTTGCCCCAGGGGGGAGGGAACACTGAAGCTTTCTTT
CASSLLPQGGGNTEAFF
>NA|TRBJ2-7|NA|TRBV4-1
TGCGCCAGCAGCCAACCGGGCAACAACTACGAGCAGTACTTC
CASSQPGNNYEQYF